The 21 T cell receptor beta chains given below trace back to one sample, sequenced in a study of blood T cell repertoires in COVID-19. Using immunoSEQ multiplex PCR, the repertoire was profiled, and TCRdb retains in-frame clones only, with some absent. The sample lists some 250,000 clones; approximately 91% were seen once. Material: PBMCs or T cells enriched from blood (not recorded which). The receptor source for this set is a human donor in a cohort exposed to, infected with or recovered from COVID-19 (not recorded which). The donor label of this sample is uncertain.

This chain connects TRBV5-4 to TRBJ1-1; D is unresolved. The CDR3 is 15 amino acids. The V gene lost 0 bases and the J gene lost 1 base, with 10 bases spanning the gap. CDR1 and CDR2 (germline): SGHNT, YYREEE (reference sequence). The chain's CDR3 is CASSLASLPNTEAFF. CDR3 nucleotide sequence: TGTGCCAGCAGCTTGGCCTCCCTCCCGAACACTGAAGCTTTCTTT.

In DNA form, the CDR3 reads TGTGCCAGCTCACCAAAGGGGTCGGGCGGGGAAAGGCAGCCCCAGCATTTT. The encoded protein is CASSPKGSGGERQPQHF. The genes are TRBV18 and TRBJ1-5; D perhaps matches TRBD1 (5 bases). Looked up from germline, CDR1 is KGHSH and CDR2 is LQKENI. Trimming took 2 bases from V and 7 from J, leaving 21 bases between them. This CDR3 contains 17 residues.

Comment on this clone: This same CDR3 is encoded by further DNA sequences in the sample. The chain is built from TRBV12-3 or TRBV12-4 and TRBJ2-5; 7 bases are shared with TRBD1. Trimming took 6 bases from V and 5 from J; bases not matched to a gene: 3. This CDR3 has 12 amino acids. The CDR3 coding sequence is TGTGCCAGCAGCCTGACAGGGGAGACCCAGTACTTC. This translates into CASSLTGETQYF.

This rearrangement joins TRBV7-9 to TRBJ1-1, with D possibly matching TRBD1 (6 bases). V was pared by 3 bases and J by 5 bases, with 10 bases between. Per germline, CDR1 SEHNR and CDR2 FQNEAQ (reference sequence). The CDR3 spans 13 residues. In DNA, the CDR3 is TGTGCCAGCAGCTTCAGGGGATTAACTGAAGCTTTCTTT. As protein: CASSFRGLTEAFF.

The chain employs TRBV4-2 and TRBJ1-1, with TRBD1 matching 10 bases. The CDR3 length is 16 residues. V lost 1 base to trimming and J lost 6 bases; unmatched junction nucleotides: 8. The germline gives CDR1 LGHNA, CDR2 YNFKEQ. CDR3 loop: CASSQVRGTGDAEAFF. CDR3 bases: TGTGCCAGCAGCCAAGTAAGGGGGACAGGGGACGCTGAAGCTTTCTTT.

The rearrangement joins TRBV5-6 to TRBJ2-7; TRBD2 might be the D (5 bases). The CDR3 runs to 14 residues. CDR1 and CDR2 from the germline V gene are SGHDT and YYEEEE. V lost 9 bases, J lost 0 bases, and 16 bases lay in between. CDR3 sequence: CATASSAVSYEQYF. Written as DNA, the CDR3 is TGTGCCACCGCCTCGTCAGCGGTCTCCTACGAGCAGTACTTC.

The rearrangement joins TRBV2 to TRBJ1-1, with D possibly being TRBD1 (6 bases). Deletions cut 6 bases from V and 0 bases from J, with 8 bases between. There are 13 residues in the CDR3. Germline lookup yields CDR1 SNHLY and CDR2 FYNNEI. CDR3 coding DNA: TGTGCCAGCAGGGACAGTTTGAACACTGAAGCTTTCTTT. Translated, it gives CASRDSLNTEAFF.

The chain carries TRBV28 and TRBJ1-5; TRBD1 might be the D (6 bases). CDR1 is MDHEN, CDR2 SYDVKM, per germline. V gave up 3 bases and J gave up 2 bases, with 14 bases separating them. The length of the CDR3 is 16 residues. CDR3 DNA sequence: TGTGCCAGCAGTTTCCCCCAGGGGTTAGGCAATCAGCCCCAGCATTTT. Translated, it gives CASSFPQGLGNQPQHF.

CDR3 amino acids: CASSRFGADTYSYEQYF. CDR3 coding DNA: TGTGCCAGCAGCCGTTTTGGGGCCGACACCTACTCCTACGAGCAGTACTTC. The chain uses TRBV5-6 and TRBJ2-7, with a possible D match to TRBD1 (5 bases). Germline V gene sequence: CDR1 SGHDT, CDR2 YYEEEE. Between the trimmed V and J ends, which lost 4 bases and 0 bases, there was a span of 20 bases. This CDR3 has 17 residues.

J is TRBJ2-7 and V is TRBV29-1; D possibly uses TRBD1 or TRBD2 (5 bases each). Germline values: CDR1 SQVTM, CDR2 ANQGSEA. The V end lost 7 bases, the J end lost 3 bases, and 10 bases lay between the germline ends. The CDR3 runs to 11 residues. CDR3 coding DNA: TGCAGCGGGGGGTCTAACTACGAGCAGTACTTC. This sequence encodes CSGGSNYEQYF.

The chain combines TRBV14 with TRBJ1-1; D call uncertain. V was pared by 5 bases and J by 5 bases, with 15 bases between. Germline assignment: CDR1 SGHDN and CDR2 FVKESK. The CDR3 length is 14 residues. CDR3 sequence: CASSFGLMWTEAFF. The CDR3 DNA sequence: TGTGCCAGCAGCTTCGGACTTATGTGGACTGAAGCTTTCTTT.

The chain employs TRBV9 and TRBJ2-3; D possibly corresponds to TRBD1 (6 bases). Deletions cut 3 bases from V and 0 bases from J, with 14 bases between. The CDR3 runs 16 residues. Germline loops: CDR1 SGDLS, CDR2 YYNGEE. The CDR3 loop reads CASSAGQLTSTDTQYF. In nucleotides, the CDR3 is TGTGCCAGCAGCGCCGGACAGTTAACTAGCACAGATACGCAGTATTTT.

This clone appeared once. The chain uses TRBV4-2 and TRBJ2-7; 7 bases fit TRBD1. The CDR3 length is 15 residues. V gave up 4 bases and J gave up 0 bases; unmatched junction bases: 6. Germline CDR1 reads LGHNA; CDR2 reads YNFKEQ. The CDR3, as DNA: TGTGCCAGCAGCCCATACAGGGGCAGCTCCTACGAGCAGTACTTC. Protein product: CASSPYRGSSYEQYF.

The V and J genes are TRBV19 and TRBJ1-5, with 8 bases that match TRBD1. With V trimmed by 5 bases and J by 2 bases, 5 bases remained unmatched. CDR1 is LNHDA, CDR2 SQIVND, per germline (reference sequence). CDR3 length: 15 residues. CDR3 loop: CASSADREGNQPQHF. DNA of the CDR3: TGTGCCAGTAGTGCGGACAGGGAGGGCAATCAGCCCCAGCATTTT.

The rearrangement uses TRBV9 and TRBJ1-4, with D unclear. Trimming removed 2 bases at V and 0 bases at J, with 11 bases between. The germline V gene has CDR1 SGDLS and CDR2 YYNGEE. The CDR3 is made up of 16 amino acids. Here the CDR3 reads CASSVSGGATNEKLFF. The CDR3 bases are TGTGCCAGCAGCGTGTCCGGAGGTGCAACTAATGAAAAACTGTTTTTT.

This clone was recorded only once. The chain recombines TRBV1 with TRBJ2-3; TRBD2 was called by the table and not checked on the DNA. TRBV1 is listed as a pseudogene. CDR3 length: 14 residues. CDR3 protein: CTSSRGSATDTQYF. CDR3 DNA sequence: TGCACCAGCAGCCGGGGTAGCGCTACAGATACGCAGTATTTT.

V gene TRBV6-5 combines with J gene TRBJ2-4; maybe TRBD2 (7 bases). Germline values: CDR1 MNHEY, CDR2 SVGAGI. V was shortened by 2 bases and J by 3 bases, with 14 bases between the two germline ends. The CDR3 loop spans 16 amino acids. CDR3 loop: CASSYRRGGGKNIQYF. CDR3 nucleotides: TGTGCCAGCAGTTACCGTCGAGGGGGGGGCAAAAACATTCAGTACTTC.

In its sample, this clone was seen once. The V and J genes are TRBV4-2 and TRBJ1-5; D possibly corresponds to TRBD1 (6 bases). The CDR3 is 16 residues long. Germline lookup yields CDR1 LGHNA and CDR2 YNFKEQ. Trimming pared 5 bases from V and 2 bases from J, leaving 16 bases between. CDR3 nucleotide sequence: TGTGCCAGCAGCTCGGGGGGGCATCGGGGCAATCAGCCCCAGCATTTT. Protein: CASSSGGHRGNQPQHF.

This clone was seen only once. CDR3 sequence (DNA): TGTGCCAGCAGCCAACAGGGGGCGGACACTGAAGCTTTCTTT. Translation: CASSQQGADTEAFF. The rearrangement joins TRBV3-1 (or the pseudogene TRBV3-2) to TRBJ1-1, with 8 nucleotides matching TRBD1. V trimming: 2 bases; J trimming: 3 bases; junction bases outside the gene matches: 2. CDR1 is LGHDT, CDR2 YNNKEL, per germline (reference sequence). This CDR3 has 14 amino acids.

The chain employs TRBV25-1 and TRBJ2-7, with 8 bases fitting TRBD1. Trimming at V came to 6 bases and at J to 3 bases, leaving 7 bases not matched to a gene. Germline CDR1 reads MGHDK; CDR2 reads SYGVNS. CDR3 length: 14 amino acids. The DNA of the CDR3 is TGTGCCAGCAGGTCCGGGACAGGAGGCTACGAGCAGTACTTC. Translating gives CASRSGTGGYEQYF.

This clone has a single count. The rearrangement links TRBV5-1 to TRBJ1-5; D possibly corresponds to TRBD1 (6 bases). The CDR3 has 14 residues. Trimming removed 1 base at V and 5 bases at J, with 10 bases between. Germline-derived CDR1 and CDR2 are SGHRS and YFSETQ. The CDR3, as DNA: TGCGCCAGCAGCTTGACGACAGGAGATCAGCCCCAGCATTTT. This gives the protein CASSLTTGDQPQHF.